The TCR beta chain under discussion was sequenced for a study of T cell responses to AZD1222 COVID-19 vaccine. As concerns this clone: Its antigen remains unknown.

The study's findings and limits: Clonal diversity may have been underestimated in mostly white British donors. The study reported that nearly half of spike-specific TCRs target unmutated variant regions.

Profiling relied on immunoSEQ multiplex PCR, and the TCRdb table lists in-frame clones only, not all of them. The profile shows roughly 100,000 clones, roughly 90% of them singletons. The CDR3 totals 13 residues. The study pooled second doses at about 4 or about 12 weeks. V usage is TRBV21-1 and J usage is TRBJ1-2. TRBV21-1 counts as a pseudogene. The receptor comes from an adult who received the AZD1222 COVID-19 vaccine. The material sequenced was peripheral blood, taken 28 days after the second AZD1222 dose. CDR3 residues: CASSVRRGYGYTF. For the CDR3, the DNA is TGTGCCAGCAGCGTCAGACGGGGTTATGGCTACACCTTC.